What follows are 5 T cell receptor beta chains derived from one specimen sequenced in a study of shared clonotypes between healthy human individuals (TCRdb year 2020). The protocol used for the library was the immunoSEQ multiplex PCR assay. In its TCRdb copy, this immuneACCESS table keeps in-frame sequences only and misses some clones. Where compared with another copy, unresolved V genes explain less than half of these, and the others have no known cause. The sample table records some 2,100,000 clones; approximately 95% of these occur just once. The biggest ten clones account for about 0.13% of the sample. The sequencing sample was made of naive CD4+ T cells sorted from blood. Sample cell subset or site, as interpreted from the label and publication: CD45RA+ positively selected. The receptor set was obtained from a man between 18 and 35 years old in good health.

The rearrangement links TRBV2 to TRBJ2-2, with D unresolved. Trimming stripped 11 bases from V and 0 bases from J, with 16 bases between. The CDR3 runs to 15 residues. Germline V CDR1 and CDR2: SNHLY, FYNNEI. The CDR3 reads CAGSVVVANTGELFF. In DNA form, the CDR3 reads TGTGCCGGAAGCGTCGTGGTCGCGAACACCGGGGAGCTGTTTTTT. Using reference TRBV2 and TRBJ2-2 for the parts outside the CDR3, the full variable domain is EPEVTQTPSHQVTQMGQEVILRCVPISNHLYFYWYRQILGQKVEFLVSFYNNEISEKSEIFDDQFSVERPDGSNFTLKIRSTKLEDSAMYFCAGSVVVANTGELFFGEGSRLTVL.

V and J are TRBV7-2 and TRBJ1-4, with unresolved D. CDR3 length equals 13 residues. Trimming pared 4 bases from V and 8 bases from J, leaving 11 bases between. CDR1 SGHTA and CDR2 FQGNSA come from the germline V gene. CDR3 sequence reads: CASSSPSREKLFF. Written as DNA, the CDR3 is TGTGCCAGCAGCTCTCCTTCGAGGGAAAAACTGTTTTTT.

The CDR3 coding sequence is TGTGCCAGCAGTGAACTGGCTAGCGGGAACTACGAGCAGTACTTC. Amino acids: CASSELASGNYEQYF. The chain couples TRBV25-1 to TRBJ2-5; 9 bases line up with TRBD2. The end of the DNA aligns better with TRBJ2-7, so the J call may be wrong. This CDR3 comprises 15 residues. Germline V gene lookup returns CDR1 MGHDK and CDR2 SYGVNS.

The CDR3 nucleotides read TGTGCCAGTAGTATGTTGCAGGAGATCAATCAGCCCCAGCATTTT. It encodes CASSMLQEINQPQHF. J is TRBJ1-5 and V is TRBV19; unclear D gene. The CDR3 totals 15 residues. V shed 3 bases and J shed 3 bases, with 12 bases lying between them. CDR1 LNHDA and CDR2 SQIVND come from the germline V gene (reference sequence).

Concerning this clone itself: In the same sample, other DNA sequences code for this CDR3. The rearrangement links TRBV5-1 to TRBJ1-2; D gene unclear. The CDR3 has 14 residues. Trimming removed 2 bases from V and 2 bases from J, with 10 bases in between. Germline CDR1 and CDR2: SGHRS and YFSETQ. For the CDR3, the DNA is TGCGCCAGCAGCTTTGGAACCGGGAACTATGGCTACACCTTC. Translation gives CASSFGTGNYGYTF.